Shown below are 25 T cell receptor beta chains from a single sample sequenced in a study of blood T cell repertoires in COVID-19. Profiling relied on immunoSEQ multiplex PCR, and the TCRdb table lists in-frame clones only, not all of them. This table has 150,000 to 200,000 clones, 84% appearing once. Material for sequencing was peripheral blood. These receptors all stem from a woman aged 70-85 years with COVID-19, enrolled during active disease.

V gene TRBV6-5 combines with J gene TRBJ1-5; D gene ambiguous. V was clipped by 0 bases and J by 7 bases, with 10 bases between them. The CDR3 spans 14 residues. Germline assignment: CDR1 MNHEY and CDR2 SVGAGI. The CDR3, as DNA: TGTGCCAGCAGTTACTCCCGGAAGGAGCAGCCCCAGCATTTT. This translates into CASSYSRKEQPQHF.

V gene TRBV11-2 combines with J gene TRBJ1-4; D is ambiguous. The CDR3 spans 15 residues. The ends were cut back, 5 bases at V and 0 bases at J, with 10 bases in the middle. Per germline, CDR1 SGHAT and CDR2 FQNNGV. Written as DNA, the CDR3 is TGTGCCAGCAGCCCCGACACCGCAACTAATGAAAAACTGTTTTTT. The encoded protein is CASSPDTATNEKLFF.

This chain joins TRBV2 and TRBJ2-5; 8 positions agree with TRBD1. CDR3 length: 15 residues. The germline V gene has CDR1 SNHLY and CDR2 FYNNEI. V shed 4 bases, J shed 2 bases, and the junction held 6 bases outside the gene matches. The CDR3 protein is CASSANRGTQETQYF. CDR3 nucleotide sequence: TGTGCCAGCAGTGCCAACAGGGGGACTCAAGAGACCCAGTACTTC.

The genes are TRBV2 and TRBJ2-7; D perhaps matches TRBD2 (7 bases). Trimming left V 6 bases short and J 4 bases short, with 16 bases between. CDR1 and CDR2 (germline): SNHLY, FYNNEI. The CDR3 covers 14 residues. As DNA, the CDR3 is TGTGCCAGCAGCGCCCGCGGGGGCGGATACGAGCAGTACTTC. Translation gives CASSARGGGYEQYF.

The chain is built from TRBV3-1 (or the pseudogene TRBV3-2) and TRBJ1-1; 9 bases align to TRBD1. Trimming removed 4 bases from V and 4 bases from J; junction bases left unmatched: 7. The CDR3 loop spans 15 amino acids. The germline CDR1 and CDR2 sequences are LGHDT and YNNKEL (reference sequence). The CDR3 here is CASSPFGTGSTEAFF. The CDR3 DNA is TGTGCCAGCAGCCCCTTCGGGACAGGGTCCACTGAAGCTTTCTTT.

The genes are TRBV7-8 and TRBJ1-2, with D possibly TRBD1 on 5 matching bases. CDR3 length: 17 residues. Germline CDR1 and CDR2: SGHVS and FQNEAQ. Trimming took off 3 bases at V and 3 bases at J, with 20 bases between the two ends. CDR3 sequence (DNA): TGTGCCAGCAGCTTTGGAACCCCGGGACTAGGAGACTATGGCTACACCTTC. As protein: CASSFGTPGLGDYGYTF.

CDR3 nucleotide sequence: TGTGCCAGCAGTTTACTAGCGGGGGCGGATACGCAGTATTTT. This sequence encodes CASSLLAGADTQYF. J is TRBJ2-3 and V is TRBV27, with 10 positions matching TRBD2. Germline CDR1 MNHEY, CDR2 SMNVEV (reference sequence). V shed 2 bases, J shed 6 bases, and the junction held 2 bases outside the gene matches. The CDR3 totals 14 residues.

The chain carries TRBV9 and TRBJ1-2; unclear D gene. The ends were cut back, 7 bases at V and 5 bases at J, with 9 bases in the middle. Germline lookup yields CDR1 SGDLS and CDR2 YYNGEE. The CDR3 has 11 amino acids. CDR3 sequence reads: CASGESYGYTF. CDR3 sequence (DNA): TGTGCCAGCGGGGAGAGTTATGGCTACACCTTC. Full variable domain (rest looked up from reference TRBV9 and TRBJ1-2): DSGVTQTPKHLITATGQRVTLRCSPRSGDLSVYWYQQSLDQGLQFLIQYYNGEERAKGNILERFSAQQFPDLHSELNLSSLELGDSALYFCASGESYGYTFGSGTRLTVV.

The chain is built from TRBV3-1 (or the pseudogene TRBV3-2) and TRBJ2-1; 11 bases match TRBD2. The CDR3 totals 16 residues. The V gene end was trimmed by 1 base and the J gene end by 1 base; junction bases not matched to a gene: 0. From germline, CDR1 is LGHDT and CDR2 YNNKEL (reference sequence). The CDR3 reads CASSQGLAGSYNEQFF. The CDR3 bases are TGTGCCAGCAGCCAAGGACTAGCGGGATCCTACAATGAGCAGTTCTTC.

The V and J genes are TRBV6-6 and TRBJ1-6; D is perhaps TRBD1 (6 bases). Germline assignment: CDR1 MNHNY and CDR2 SVGAGI (reference sequence). The CDR3 loop spans 12 amino acids. Trimming shortened V by 5 bases and J by 9 bases, and 8 bases separated the two germline ends. In nucleotides, the CDR3 is TGTGCCAGCAGTCCCAGGGGTTCACCCCTCCACTTT. This translates into CASSPRGSPLHF.

The rearrangement links TRBV5-5 to TRBJ2-5, with TRBD1 as a possible D gene (6 bases). Per germline, CDR1 SGHKS and CDR2 YYEKEE (reference sequence). This CDR3 comprises 15 residues. The V and J ends lost 0 bases and 1 base respectively, with 10 bases between them. The CDR3 here is CASSLASGAQETQYF. The DNA of the CDR3 is TGTGCCAGCAGCTTGGCCTCAGGGGCCCAAGAGACCCAGTACTTC.

This clone has more than one count but fewer than ten. This same CDR3 is encoded by further DNA sequences in the sample. This chain uses TRBV18 with TRBJ1-5, with 8 bases aligning to TRBD1. V was pared by 5 bases and J by 4 bases, with 4 bases of the junction left unmatched. The CDR3 consists of 14 residues. Per germline, CDR1 KGHSH and CDR2 LQKENI. The DNA of the CDR3 is TGTGCCAGCTCAGGACAGGGAGGGAATCAGCCCCAGCATTTT. Encoded protein: CASSGQGGNQPQHF.

The rearrangement joins TRBV5-1 to TRBJ1-2; 11 positions match TRBD1. The V gene end was trimmed by 5 bases and the J gene end by 8 bases; junction bases not matched to a gene: 5. Germline assignment: CDR1 SGHRS and CDR2 YFSETQ. The CDR3 is 13 residues long. The DNA of the CDR3 is TGCGCCAGCAGGGGACAGGGGGATATGGGCTACACCTTC. Translation gives CASRGQGDMGYTF.

The chain carries TRBV3-1 (or the pseudogene TRBV3-2) and TRBJ1-2; a possible D gene is TRBD1 (6 bases). CDR3 size: 15 residues. The V gene lost 4 bases and the J gene lost 8 bases, with 20 bases spanning the gap. Germline V lookup: CDR1 LGHDT, CDR2 YNNKEL (reference sequence). The CDR3 spells CASSPRLPTGRGYTF. In DNA, the CDR3 is TGTGCCAGCAGCCCCCGGCTCCCAACAGGGCGGGGCTACACCTTC.

This clone was detected only a few times. The rearrangement joins TRBV5-4 to TRBJ1-2; 7 bases agree with TRBD1. The CDR3 is 13 amino acids. With V trimmed by 4 bases and J by 3 bases, 3 bases remained unmatched. Germline V gene data show CDR1 as SGHNT and CDR2 as YYREEE (reference sequence). CDR3: CASSLDRDYGYTF. The CDR3 nucleotides are TGTGCCAGCAGCCTCGACAGGGACTATGGCTACACCTTC.

The V call is TRBV4-1, the J call TRBJ2-5; D is ambiguous. CDR3 length: 13 amino acids. Germline V gene sequence: CDR1 MGHRA, CDR2 YSYEKL. V lost 4 bases, J lost 2 bases, and 8 bases lay in between. The CDR3: CASSLGLQETQYF. CDR3 coding DNA: TGCGCCAGCAGCCTGGGCCTACAAGAGACCCAGTACTTC.

The CDR3 here is CASSAGTGSNYGYTF. The CDR3 nucleotides read TGCGCCAGCAGCGCAGGGACAGGCTCCAACTATGGCTACACCTTC. This chain joins TRBV5-1 and TRBJ1-2, with TRBD1 matching 8 bases. The CDR3 consists of 15 residues. With 4 bases clipped from V and 2 bases from J, the junction kept 7 bases outside the gene matches. CDR1 is SGHRS, CDR2 YFSETQ, per germline.

In DNA, the CDR3 is TGTGCCAGCAGTTTAGGGGACACGGGTGAAGCTTTCTTT. This gives the protein CASSLGDTGEAFF. The rearrangement joins TRBV12-3 or TRBV12-4 to TRBJ1-1; possible D gene TRBD1, 6 bases. Trimming shortened V by 1 base and J by 7 bases, and 10 bases separated the two germline ends. This CDR3 comprises 13 residues.

There are a few counts of this clone. DNA of the CDR3: TGTGCCAGCAGTAGGGGGCTTGGTGAAAAACTGTTTTTT. It yields the protein CASSRGLGEKLFF. V is TRBV2 and J is TRBJ1-4; 7 bases agree with TRBD1. The CDR3 is made up of 13 amino acids. Trimming removed 5 bases from V and 7 bases from J; junction bases left unmatched: 4. Germline-derived CDR1 and CDR2 are SNHLY and FYNNEI.

The chain couples TRBV18 to TRBJ1-1; D gene unclear. The CDR3 totals 11 residues. CDR1 is KGHSH and CDR2 is LQKENI in the germline V gene. The V end was cut by 6 bases, the J end by 3 bases, with 5 bases between. CDR3 sequence (DNA): TGTGCCAGCTCGCCGGACACTGAAGCTTTCTTT. Its translation: CASSPDTEAFF.

V usage is TRBV14 and J usage is TRBJ1-2; D is perhaps TRBD1 (5 bases). Trimming cost V 2 bases and J 7 bases, with 11 bases left between them. CDR1 and CDR2 (germline): SGHDN, FVKESK. The CDR3 covers 13 residues. The CDR3: CASSQHGGFGYTF. CDR3 sequence (DNA): TGTGCCAGCAGCCAACACGGGGGATTTGGCTACACCTTC.

The rearrangement links TRBV6-2 or TRBV6-3 to TRBJ2-1; D may be TRBD2 (5 bases). The germline gives CDR1 MNHEY, CDR2 SVGEGT. Trimming took off 6 bases at V and 6 bases at J, with 9 bases between the two ends. CDR3 length: 12 residues. CDR3 amino acids: CASSLAINEQFF. Written as DNA, the CDR3 is TGTGCCAGCAGCCTAGCAATCAATGAGCAGTTCTTC.

This chain joins TRBV5-1 and TRBJ2-5, with 7 bases aligning to TRBD2. This CDR3 is built from 16 residues. J gave up 2 bases and V 0 bases, and 7 bases lay outside the gene matches. Germline V gives CDR1 SGHRS, CDR2 YFSETQ. The CDR3 is CASSLVSSGAQETQYF. CDR3 nucleotides: TGCGCCAGCAGCTTGGTTTCTAGCGGTGCTCAAGAGACCCAGTACTTC.

Here the CDR3 DNA reads TGTGCCAGCAGCACTCGGGACAGGGGGATCGGTGAAGAGACCCAGTACTTC. Translating it yields CASSTRDRGIGEETQYF. V gene TRBV11-3 combines with J gene TRBJ2-5; 11 positions agree with TRBD1. Trimming cost V 5 bases and J 3 bases; bases outside gene matches: 11. The CDR3 sequence is 17 residues long. CDR1 and CDR2 (germline): SGHNT, YENEEA.

The chain employs TRBV5-1 and TRBJ2-7; 8 nucleotides line up with TRBD2. CDR1 and CDR2 from the germline V gene are SGHRS and YFSETQ. The junction had 9 bases not matched to a gene; V was cut back by 1 base and J by 3 bases. This CDR3 is built from 16 residues. The DNA for the CDR3 is TGCGCCAGCAGCTTGTTATTTAGCGGGGAGCACTACGAGCAGTACTTC. Residues: CASSLLFSGEHYEQYF.